This T cell receptor beta chain was identified in a study of blood T cell repertoires in COVID-19. Only a few counts were recorded for this clone. V was cut by 0 bases and J by 7 bases, with 7 bases left in between. The length of the CDR3 is 12 residues. Germline V gene lookup returns CDR1 SGHKS and CDR2 YYEKEE (reference sequence). Profiled with immunoSEQ multiplex PCR; TCRdb holds only in-frame clones, not every one. This sample has hundreds of thousands of clones, with 65% to 90% found just once. This TCR was sampled from a man between 18 and 29 years old who had recovered from COVID-19. The sequenced sample consisted of PBMCs or T cells enriched from blood (not recorded which). V is TRBV5-5 and J is TRBJ1-1; tentative D call: TRBD1 (5 bases). The CDR3: CASSLGQNEAFF. CDR3 sequence (DNA): TGTGCCAGCAGCTTGGGACAGAATGAAGCTTTCTTT.